This T cell receptor (beta chain) was retrieved from a study of cytomegalovirus exposure and HLA in healthy donors. Study findings and constraints: Researchers reported in a later analysis that common viral pathogens appeared linked to several top clusters. Another analysis was done later, and it associated more than 15,000 TCR beta sequences with HLA alleles at 0.05 false discovery rate. TCR beta V- and J-gene trimming, according to a later analysis, was linked to a missense DCLRE1C variant. Cytomegalovirus-associated TCR beta chains were listed, numbering 164.

PCR primers comprised 60 Vbeta and 13 Jbeta primers. Sequencing used immunoSEQ multiplex PCR; TCRdb keeps in-frame clones, though not all of them. In the table there are some 120,000 clones, 79% of which are singletons. As to this clone: Its antigen is not known.

The CDR3 runs 12 residues. With 4 bases clipped from V and 18 bases from J, the junction kept 9 bases outside the gene matches. The germline V gene encodes CDR1 MDHEN and CDR2 SYDVKM. This receptor was obtained from a man under 40 in good health and CMV-seropositive. This sequence joins TRBV28 and TRBJ1-6; 7 bases fit TRBD1. The sequenced sample consisted of PBMCs. CDR3 DNA sequence: TGTGCCAGCAGTTCCGACAGGGCGGTAGACCACTTT. Translating it yields CASSSDRAVDHF.